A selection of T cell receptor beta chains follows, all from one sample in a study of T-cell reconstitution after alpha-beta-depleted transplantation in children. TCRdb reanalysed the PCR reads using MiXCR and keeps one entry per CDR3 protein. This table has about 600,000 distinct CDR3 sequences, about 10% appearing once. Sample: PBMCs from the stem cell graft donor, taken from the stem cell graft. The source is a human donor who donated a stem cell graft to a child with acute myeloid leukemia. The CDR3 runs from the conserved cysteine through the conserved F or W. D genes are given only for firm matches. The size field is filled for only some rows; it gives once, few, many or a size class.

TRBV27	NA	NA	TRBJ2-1	TGTGCCAGCACATACAATGAGCAGTTCTTC	CASTYNEQFF
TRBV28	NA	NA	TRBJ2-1	TGTGCCAGCAGTGCCGATCTTGTAGAGAAGCAGTTCTTC	CASSADLVEKQFF
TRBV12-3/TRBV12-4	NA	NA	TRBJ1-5	TGTGCCAGCAGTTTTCCCGGGTCGGCCCAGCATTTT	CASSFPGSAQHF
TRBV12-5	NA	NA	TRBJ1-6	TGTGCTAGTGGTTTGGTACATAGTTCACCCCTCCACTTT	CASGLVHSSPLHF
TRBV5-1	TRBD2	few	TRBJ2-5	TGCGCCAGCAGCCTTGGACTAGCGGGAGGTATACGTAGTCAAGAGACCCAGTACTTC	CASSLGLAGGIRSQETQYF
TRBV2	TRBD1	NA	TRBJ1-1	TGTGCCAGCGGGAAGGGGGCTTCGGTAGGCACTGAAGCTTTCTTT	CASGKGASVGTEAFF
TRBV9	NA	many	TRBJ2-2	TGTGCCAGCAGCGTAGTGGAGACTACCGGGGAGCTGTTTTTT	CASSVVETTGELFF
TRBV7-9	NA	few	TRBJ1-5	TGTGCCAGTTCTGCGGCCAATCAGCCCCAGCATTTT	CASSAANQPQHF
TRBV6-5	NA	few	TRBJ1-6	TGTGCCAGCAGTTACTGGGGGGAGGGTTCACCCCTCCACTTT	CASSYWGEGSPLHF
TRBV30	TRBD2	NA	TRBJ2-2	TGTGCCTGGAAAGCGGGAGGTCCCGGGGAGCTGTTTTTT	CAWKAGGPGELFF
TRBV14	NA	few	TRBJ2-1	TGTGCCAGCAGCCACCGCGGGCCCAGATCCTACAATGAGCAGTTCTTC	CASSHRGPRSYNEQFF
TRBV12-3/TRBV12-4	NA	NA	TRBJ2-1	TGTGCCAGCATCCCTTTAGGCTCCTACAATGAGCAGTTCTTC	CASIPLGSYNEQFF
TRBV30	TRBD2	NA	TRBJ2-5	TGTGCTTCGGCGGGGGTGAAAGAGACCCAGTACTTC	CASAGVKETQYF
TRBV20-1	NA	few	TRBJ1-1	TGCAGTGCGAAAACTCGGGGTTCGAGCACTGAAGCTTTCTTT	CSAKTRGSSTEAFF
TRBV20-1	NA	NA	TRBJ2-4	TGCAGTGCCCCTAAGTACAGAGGGGGAAACATTCAGTACTTC	CSAPKYRGGNIQYF
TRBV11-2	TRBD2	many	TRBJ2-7	TGTGCCAGCAGCTTGGTAGCGGGAGGTAACGAGCAGTACTTC	CASSLVAGGNEQYF
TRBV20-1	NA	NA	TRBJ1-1	TGCAGTGCCGGGACATTGGAGGCTTTCTTT	CSAGTLEAFF
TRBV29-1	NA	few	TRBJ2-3	TGCAGCGGCGGCAGGGACACCAGCACAGATACGCAGTATTTT	CSGGRDTSTDTQYF
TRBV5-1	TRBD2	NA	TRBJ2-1	TGCGCCAGCAGCTTCTCGGGACTAGCGGGGGGCAATGAGCAGTTCTTC	CASSFSGLAGGNEQFF
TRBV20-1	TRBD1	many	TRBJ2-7	TGCAGTGCTAGAGCCCGGGACAGGGAACACATCGTGTACGAGCAGTACTTC	CSARARDREHIVYEQYF
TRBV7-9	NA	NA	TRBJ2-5	TGTGCCAGCAGCGGGGTCGGTCCCGAGACCCAGTACTTC	CASSGVGPETQYF
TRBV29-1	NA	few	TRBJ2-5	TGCAGCGTTGAATTTGCCGGCGTCGGCCAGTACTTC	CSVEFAGVGQYF
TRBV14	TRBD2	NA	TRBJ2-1	TGTGCCAGCAGCCAAAACAGCGGGGGCTACAATGAGCAGTTCTTC	CASSQNSGGYNEQFF
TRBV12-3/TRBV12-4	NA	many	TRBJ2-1	TGTGCCAGCAGGAAGAGGACCTACAATGAGCAGTTCTTC	CASRKRTYNEQFF
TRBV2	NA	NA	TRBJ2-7	TGTGCCAGCAGTACCGGGACAGCTAGCGACGAGCAGTACTTC	CASSTGTASDEQYF
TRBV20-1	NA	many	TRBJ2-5	TGCAGTGCCAAAGCCTTGGGCAGGCACTACGGGGAGACCCAGTACTTC	CSAKALGRHYGETQYF
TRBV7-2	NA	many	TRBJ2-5	TGTGCCAGCAGCTCTGGGATGGGAGGGACCCAGTACTTC	CASSSGMGGTQYF
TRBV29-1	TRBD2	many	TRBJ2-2	TGCAGCGTTACCTCCTCTAGCGGCTACACCGGGGAGCTGTTTTTT	CSVTSSSGYTGELFF
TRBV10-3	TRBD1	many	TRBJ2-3	TGTGCCATCAGTGAGAACCCAGGGGGAGATACGCAGTATTTT	CAISENPGGDTQYF
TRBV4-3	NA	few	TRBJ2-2	TGCGCCAGCAGATTGGTGGGTGGAGCCACCGGGGAGCTGTTTTTT	CASRLVGGATGELFF
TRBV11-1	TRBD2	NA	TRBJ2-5	TGTGCCAGCGATTACGTCGGGGGGAAAGAGACCCAGTACTTC	CASDYVGGKETQYF
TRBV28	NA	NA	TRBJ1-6	TGTGCCAGCAGTCTCCAGGTGGGGCGGCATAATTCACCCCTCCACTTT	CASSLQVGRHNSPLHF
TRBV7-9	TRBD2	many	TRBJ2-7	TGTGCCACCAGGACTAGCGGGACCTACGAGCAGTACTTC	CATRTSGTYEQYF
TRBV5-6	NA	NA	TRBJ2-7	TGTGCCAGCAGCTCCCGGAGGGCCGAGCAGTACTTC	CASSSRRAEQYF
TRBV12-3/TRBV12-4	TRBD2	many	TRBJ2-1	TGTGCCAGCAGTTTTCAGACTAGCGGGAGGGGGAATGAGCAGTTCTTC	CASSFQTSGRGNEQFF
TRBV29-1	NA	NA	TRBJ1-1	TGCAGCGTCTCGCCGAGGGGTACTGAAGCTTTCTTT	CSVSPRGTEAFF
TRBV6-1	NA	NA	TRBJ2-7	TGTGCCAGCGGCGCCGGGACCCTCGGGTACGAGCAGTACTTC	CASGAGTLGYEQYF
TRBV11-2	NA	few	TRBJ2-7	TGTGCCAGCAGCCTAAAGGGAAATCTATTTGGGTACTTC	CASSLKGNLFGYF
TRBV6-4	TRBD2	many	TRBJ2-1	TGTGCCAGCAGTGACATTAGCGGGCGTGAGCAGTTCTTC	CASSDISGREQFF
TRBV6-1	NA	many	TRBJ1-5	TGTGCCAGCAGACCAGGGTTCAATCAGCCCCAGCATTTT	CASRPGFNQPQHF
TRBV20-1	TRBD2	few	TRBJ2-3	TGCAGTGCTAGAGATAGCGGGAGGGGACGCACAGATACGCAGTATTTT	CSARDSGRGRTDTQYF
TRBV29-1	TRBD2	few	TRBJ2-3	TGCAGCGTTTTAGCGGGAGAACCCAGCACAGATACGCAGTATTTT	CSVLAGEPSTDTQYF
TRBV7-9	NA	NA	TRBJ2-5	TGTGCCAGCACTCCTTTCGAGACCCAGTACTTC	CASTPFETQYF
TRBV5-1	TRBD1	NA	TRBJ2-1	TGCGCCAGCAGCCCCTTGGGACAGGGTTGGGATGAGCAGTTCTTC	CASSPLGQGWDEQFF
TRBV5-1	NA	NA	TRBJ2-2	TGCGCCAGCAGCTTCGGGTCGGACGGGGAGCTTTTTTTT	CASSFGSDGELFF
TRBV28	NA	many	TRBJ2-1	TGTGCCAGCAGCGACCCTGGGCTACCAGCCCAGTTCTTC	CASSDPGLPAQFF
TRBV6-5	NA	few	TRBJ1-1	TGTGCCAGCAGTTACTCATCCCTGAACACTGAAGCTTTCTTT	CASSYSSLNTEAFF
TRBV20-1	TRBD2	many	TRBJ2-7	TGCAGTGCTAGAGATCTGGCGGGGGGTGGATGGGAGCAGTACTTC	CSARDLAGGGWEQYF
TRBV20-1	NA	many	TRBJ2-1	TGCAGTGCTAGCCCCCCGGCTCGGGAGCAGTTCTTC	CSASPPAREQFF
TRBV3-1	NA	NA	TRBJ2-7	TGTGCCAGCAGCCACCGAAGACAGAGCTCCTACGAGCAGTACTTC	CASSHRRQSSYEQYF
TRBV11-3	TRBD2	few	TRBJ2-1	TGTGCCAGCAGCTCCAGTCGACTAGCGGGAGGCAATGAGCAGTTCTTC	CASSSSRLAGGNEQFF
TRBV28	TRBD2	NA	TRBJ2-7	TGTGCCAGCAGAATAGCGGGAAGCTCCTACGAGCAGTACTTC	CASRIAGSSYEQYF
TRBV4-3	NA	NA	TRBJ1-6	TGCGCCAGCAGCCAAGAATGGACGGGGGCCAGTGAGTATAATTCACCCCTCCACTTT	CASSQEWTGASEYNSPLHF
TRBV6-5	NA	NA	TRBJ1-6	TGTGCCAGCAGTTACGGCAAGGGTACCAATTCACCCCTCCACTTT	CASSYGKGTNSPLHF
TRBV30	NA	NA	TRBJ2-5	TGTGCCTGGAGTGTTCAGGGAGAGACCCAGTACTTC	CAWSVQGETQYF